These 7 T cell receptor beta chains were sequenced from one sample in a study of blood T cell repertoires in COVID-19 (dated by TCRdb to the early 2020s). Library preparation used the immunoSEQ multiplex PCR assay. Sourced from immuneACCESS, this table was stored by TCRdb with only in-frame sequences that have V and J called. A share of the clones is absent; for the studies checked, an unresolved V gene accounts for under half, and the remainder has no known explanation. The sample contains about 160,000 clones, 90% to 95% of them found a single time. In total, the top ten clones hold 3.5% to 5% of the sample. Sequences were obtained from peripheral blood. The receptor source for this set is a woman between 45 and 65 years old with acute or convalescent COVID-19.

The CDR3 sequence is CASRPGPAGDHEQYF. DNA of the CDR3: TGTGCCAGCAGACCCGGCCCAGCGGGGGACCACGAGCAGTACTTC. The chain joins TRBV5-4 to TRBJ2-7, with 8 bases lining up with TRBD2. The CDR3 runs to 15 residues. After removal of 5 bases from V and 5 bases from J, the junction contained 12 bases not matched to a gene. The V gene's germline CDR1 is SGHNT and CDR2 YYREEE (reference sequence).

V and J are TRBV30 and TRBJ1-1; weak D call: TRBD1 (6 bases). Germline values: CDR1 GTSNPN, CDR2 SVGIG (reference sequence). The CDR3 sequence is 15 residues long. Trimming removed 8 bases from V and 7 bases from J, with 26 bases in between. The CDR3 spells CALWGGANSLGEAFF. CDR3 nucleotides: TGTGCCCTCTGGGGGGGGGCGAACTCTCTGGGTGAAGCTTTCTTT.

The genes are TRBV7-2 and TRBJ1-2; weak D call: TRBD1 (5 bases). CDR3 length: 13 amino acids. Germline CDR1 reads SGHTA; CDR2 reads FQGNSA. The V end lost 3 bases, the J end lost 8 bases, and 13 bases lay between the germline ends. The CDR3: CASSLVGLQGYTF. CDR3 in DNA: TGTGCCAGCAGCTTGGTGGGACTTCAAGGCTACACCTTC.

The genes are TRBV28 and TRBJ1-2; TRBD1 is a possible D gene (6 bases). Trimming pared 10 bases from V and 6 bases from J, leaving 21 bases between. CDR3 length: 14 residues. Germline-derived CDR1 and CDR2 are MDHEN and SYDVKM. The CDR3 region is CAILKRGRMDGYTF. CDR3 DNA sequence: TGTGCCATCCTAAAAAGGGGGAGAATGGATGGCTACACCTTC.

The rearrangement links TRBV30 to TRBJ2-7; D possibly corresponds to TRBD2 (5 bases). V was clipped by 2 bases and J by 3 bases, with 8 bases between them. The CDR3 length is 12 residues. Germline assignment: CDR1 GTSNPN and CDR2 SVGIG (reference sequence). DNA for the CDR3: TGTGCCTGGAGTCGGGGTCTCTACGAGCAGTACTTC. Amino acids: CAWSRGLYEQYF.

This rearrangement joins TRBV11-2 to TRBJ1-2; D is perhaps TRBD1 (5 bases). Deletions cut 5 bases from V and 5 bases from J, with 12 bases between. This CDR3 is built from 13 residues. Germline CDR1 and CDR2: SGHAT and FQNNGV. CDR3 bases: TGTGCCAGCAGCCCGGGAGGGGTATATGGCTACACCTTC. This codes for CASSPGGVYGYTF.

The chain links TRBV19 to TRBJ2-2; 8 bases are shared with TRBD2. Losses at the gene ends were 8 bases for V and 3 bases for J; bases not matched to a gene: 11. The CDR3 contains 16 residues. Germline V gene data show CDR1 as LNHDA and CDR2 as SQIVND (reference sequence). CDR3 sequence reads: CASLGREGWDTGELFF. CDR3 bases: TGTGCCAGTTTAGGTCGGGAGGGATGGGACACCGGGGAGCTGTTTTTT.